The clone carrying this T cell receptor beta chain has a single count. Sequencing used immunoSEQ multiplex PCR; TCRdb keeps in-frame clones, though not all of them. The table shows over 55,000 clones, with 83% occurring only once. The sample originates from a study of T cell responses to AZD1222 COVID-19 vaccine. Germline V lookup: CDR1 MGHDK, CDR2 SYGVNS. V lost 6 bases and J lost 5; bases outside the gene matches: 9. The CDR3 spans 14 residues. The V gene is TRBV25-1, the J gene TRBJ1-2, with 7 bases aligning to TRBD1. The material sequenced was peripheral blood, taken 28 days after the second AZD1222 dose. This receptor was taken from an adult who received the AZD1222 COVID-19 vaccine. The CDR3 bases are TGTGCCAGCAGAGCAGGGGGGAGGGTGTATGGCTACACCTTC. Amino acids: CASRAGGRVYGYTF.